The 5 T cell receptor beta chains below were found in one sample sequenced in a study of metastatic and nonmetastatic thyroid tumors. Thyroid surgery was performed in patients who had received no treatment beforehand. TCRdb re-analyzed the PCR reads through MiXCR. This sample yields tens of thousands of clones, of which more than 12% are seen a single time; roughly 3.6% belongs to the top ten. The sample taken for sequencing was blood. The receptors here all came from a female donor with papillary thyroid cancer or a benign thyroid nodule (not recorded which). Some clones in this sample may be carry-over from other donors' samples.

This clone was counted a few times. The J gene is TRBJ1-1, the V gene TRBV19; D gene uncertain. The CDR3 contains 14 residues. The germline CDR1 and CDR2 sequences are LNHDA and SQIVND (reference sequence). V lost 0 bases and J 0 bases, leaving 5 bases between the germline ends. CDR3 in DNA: TGTGCCAGTAGTATAGACCTCGTGAACACTGAAGCTTTCTTT. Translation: CASSIDLVNTEAFF.

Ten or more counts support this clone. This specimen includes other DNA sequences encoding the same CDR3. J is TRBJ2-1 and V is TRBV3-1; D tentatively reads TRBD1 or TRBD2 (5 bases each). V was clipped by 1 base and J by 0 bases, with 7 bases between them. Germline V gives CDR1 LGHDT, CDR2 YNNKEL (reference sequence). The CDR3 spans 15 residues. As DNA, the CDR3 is TGTGCCAGCAGCCAAGGGGACGTCTCCTACAATGAGCAGTTCTTC. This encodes CASSQGDVSYNEQFF.

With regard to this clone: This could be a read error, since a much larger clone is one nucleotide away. CDR3 region: CASIQDLVSSNTGELFF. The CDR3, as DNA: TGTGCCAGCATCCAAGATCTTGTCAGTTCGAACACCGGGGAGCTGTTTTTT. The chain couples TRBV4-2 to TRBJ2-2; D remains unclear. The CDR3 totals 17 residues. Germline V gives CDR1 LGHNA, CDR2 YNFKEQ.

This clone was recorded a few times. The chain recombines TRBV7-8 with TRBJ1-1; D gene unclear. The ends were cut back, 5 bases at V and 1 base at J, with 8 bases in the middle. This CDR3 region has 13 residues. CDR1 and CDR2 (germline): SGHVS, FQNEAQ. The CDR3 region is CASSVYSNTEAFF. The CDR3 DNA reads TGTGCCAGCAGCGTGTATTCGAACACTGAAGCTTTCTTT.

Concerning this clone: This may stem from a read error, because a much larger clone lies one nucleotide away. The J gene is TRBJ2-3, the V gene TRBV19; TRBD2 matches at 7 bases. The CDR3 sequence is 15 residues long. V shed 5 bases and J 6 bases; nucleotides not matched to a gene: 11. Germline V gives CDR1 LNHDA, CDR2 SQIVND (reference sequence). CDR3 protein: CASSAESLGGDTQYF. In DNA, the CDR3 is TGTGCCAGTAGTGCGGAGTCACTCGGGGGGGATACGCAGTATTTT.